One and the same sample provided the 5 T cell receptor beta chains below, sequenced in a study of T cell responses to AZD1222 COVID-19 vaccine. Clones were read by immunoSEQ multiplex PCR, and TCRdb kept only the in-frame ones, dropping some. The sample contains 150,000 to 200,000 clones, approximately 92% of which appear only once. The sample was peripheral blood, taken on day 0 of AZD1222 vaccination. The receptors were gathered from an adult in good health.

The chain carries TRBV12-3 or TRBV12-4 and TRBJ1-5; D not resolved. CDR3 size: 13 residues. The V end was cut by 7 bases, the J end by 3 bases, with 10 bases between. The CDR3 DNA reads TGTGCCAGCACTGACCACCCCAATCAGCCCCAGCATTTT. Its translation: CASTDHPNQPQHF.

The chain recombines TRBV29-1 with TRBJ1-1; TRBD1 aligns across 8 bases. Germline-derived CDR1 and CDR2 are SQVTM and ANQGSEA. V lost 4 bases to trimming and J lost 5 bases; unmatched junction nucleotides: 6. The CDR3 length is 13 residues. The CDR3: CSVGRQGWTEAFF. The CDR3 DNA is TGCAGCGTTGGCAGACAGGGGTGGACTGAAGCTTTCTTT. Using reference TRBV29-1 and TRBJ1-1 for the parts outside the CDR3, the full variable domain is SAVISQKPSRDICQRGTSLTIQCQVDSQVTMMFWYRQQPGQSLTLIATANQGSEATYESGFVIDKFPISRPNLTFSTLTVSNMSPEDSSIYLCSVGRQGWTEAFFGQGTRLTVV.

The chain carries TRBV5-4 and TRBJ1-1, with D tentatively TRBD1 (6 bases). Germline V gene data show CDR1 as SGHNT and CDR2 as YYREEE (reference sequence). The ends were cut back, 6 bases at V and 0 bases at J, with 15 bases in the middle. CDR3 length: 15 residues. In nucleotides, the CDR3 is TGTGCCAGCACCAAAGAGGGACATCTGAACACTGAAGCTTTCTTT. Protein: CASTKEGHLNTEAFF. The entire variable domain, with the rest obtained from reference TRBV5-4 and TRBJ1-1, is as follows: ETGVTQSPTHLIKTRGQQVTLRCSSQSGHNTVSWYQQALGQGPQFIFQYYREEENGRGNFPPRFSGLQFPNYSSELNVNALELDDSALYLCASTKEGHLNTEAFFGQGTRLTVV.

Here the CDR3 DNA reads TGCAGCGCCGGGACAGCGCTTAACTATGGCTACACCTTC. Translating gives CSAGTALNYGYTF. The chain recombines TRBV29-1 with TRBJ1-2; the match to TRBD1 covers 7 bases. This CDR3 is 13 amino acids long. CDR1 and CDR2 from the germline V gene are SQVTM and ANQGSEA. V shed 7 bases, J shed 1 base, and the junction held 6 bases outside the gene matches.

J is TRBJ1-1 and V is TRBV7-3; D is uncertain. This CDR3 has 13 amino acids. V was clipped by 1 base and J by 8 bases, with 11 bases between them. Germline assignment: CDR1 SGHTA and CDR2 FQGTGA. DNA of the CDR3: TGTGCCAGCAGCTTAAGCGTCGGCTTAGAAGCTTTCTTT. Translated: CASSLSVGLEAFF.